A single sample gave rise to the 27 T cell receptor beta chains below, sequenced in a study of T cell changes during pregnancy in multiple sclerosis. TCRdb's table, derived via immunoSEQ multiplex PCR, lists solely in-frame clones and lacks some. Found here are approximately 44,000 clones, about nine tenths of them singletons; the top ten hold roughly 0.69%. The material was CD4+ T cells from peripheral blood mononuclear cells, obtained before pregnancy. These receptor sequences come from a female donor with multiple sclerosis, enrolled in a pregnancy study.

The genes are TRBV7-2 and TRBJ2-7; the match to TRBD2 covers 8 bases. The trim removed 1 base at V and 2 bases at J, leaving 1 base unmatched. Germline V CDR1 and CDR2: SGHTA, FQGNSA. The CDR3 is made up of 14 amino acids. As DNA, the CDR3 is TGTGCCAGCAGCTTAGGGGGACTAGCCTACGAGCAGTACTTC. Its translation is CASSLGGLAYEQYF.

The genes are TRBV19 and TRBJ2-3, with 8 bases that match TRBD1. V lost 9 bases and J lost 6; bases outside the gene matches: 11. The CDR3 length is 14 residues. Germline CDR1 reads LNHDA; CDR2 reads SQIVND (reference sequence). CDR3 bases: TGTGCCAGCGATAGGGGCAGGGGGCCCGATACGCAGTATTTT. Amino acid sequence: CASDRGRGPDTQYF.

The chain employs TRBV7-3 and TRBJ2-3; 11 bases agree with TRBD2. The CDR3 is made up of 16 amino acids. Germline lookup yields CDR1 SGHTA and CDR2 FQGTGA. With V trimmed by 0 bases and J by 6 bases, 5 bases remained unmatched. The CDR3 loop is CASSLTSGGGWDTQYF. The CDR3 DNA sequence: TGTGCCAGCAGCTTAACTAGCGGGGGGGGTTGGGATACGCAGTATTTT.

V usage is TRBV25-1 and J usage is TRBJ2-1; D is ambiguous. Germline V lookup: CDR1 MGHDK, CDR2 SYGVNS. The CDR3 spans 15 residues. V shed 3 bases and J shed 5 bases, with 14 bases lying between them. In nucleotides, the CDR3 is TGTGCCAGCAGTGATAGGCTATTGACTCACAATGAGCAGTTCTTC. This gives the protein CASSDRLLTHNEQFF. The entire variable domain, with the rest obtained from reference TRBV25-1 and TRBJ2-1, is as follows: EADIYQTPRYLVIGTGKKITLECSQTMGHDKMYWYQQDPGMELHLIHYSYGVNSTEKGDLSSESTVSRIRTEHFPLTLESARPSHTSQYLCASSDRLLTHNEQFFGPGTRLTVL.

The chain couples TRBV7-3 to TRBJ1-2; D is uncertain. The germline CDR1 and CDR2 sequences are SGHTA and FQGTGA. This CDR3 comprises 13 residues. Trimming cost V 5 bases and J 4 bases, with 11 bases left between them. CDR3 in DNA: TGTGCCAGCAGCCCAGCCCCAGGCTATGGCTACACCTTC. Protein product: CASSPAPGYGYTF.

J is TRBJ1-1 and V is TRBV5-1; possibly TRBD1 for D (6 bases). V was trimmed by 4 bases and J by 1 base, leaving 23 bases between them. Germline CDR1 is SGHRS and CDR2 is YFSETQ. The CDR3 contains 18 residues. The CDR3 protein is CASSPSDGGAPRNTEAFF. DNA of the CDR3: TGCGCCAGCAGCCCGTCGGACGGGGGGGCGCCGAGGAACACTGAAGCTTTCTTT.

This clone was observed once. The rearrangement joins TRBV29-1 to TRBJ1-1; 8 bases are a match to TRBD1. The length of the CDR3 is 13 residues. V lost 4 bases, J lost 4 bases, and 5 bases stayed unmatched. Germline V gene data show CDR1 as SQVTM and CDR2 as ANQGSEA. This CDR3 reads CSVAPTGGTEAFF. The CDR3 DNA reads TGCAGCGTTGCCCCAACAGGGGGCACTGAAGCTTTCTTT.

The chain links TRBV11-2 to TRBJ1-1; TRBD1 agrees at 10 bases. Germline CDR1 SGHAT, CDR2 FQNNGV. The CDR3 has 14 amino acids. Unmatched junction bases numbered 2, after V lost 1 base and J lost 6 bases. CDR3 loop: CASSLGTGGSEAFF. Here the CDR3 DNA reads TGTGCCAGCAGCTTAGGGACAGGGGGTTCTGAAGCTTTCTTT.

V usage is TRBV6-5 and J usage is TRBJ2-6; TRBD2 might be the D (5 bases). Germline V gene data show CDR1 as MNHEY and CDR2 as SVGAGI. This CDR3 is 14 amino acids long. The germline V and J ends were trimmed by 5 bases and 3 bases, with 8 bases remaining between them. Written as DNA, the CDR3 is TGTGCCAGCAGTCGGGGTCTTGGGGCCAACGTCCTGACTTTC. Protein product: CASSRGLGANVLTF.

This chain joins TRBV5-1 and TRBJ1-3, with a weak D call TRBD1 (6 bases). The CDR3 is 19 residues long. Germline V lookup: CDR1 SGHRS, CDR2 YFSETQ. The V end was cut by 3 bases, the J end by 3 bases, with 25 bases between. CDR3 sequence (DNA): TGCGCCAGCAGCTCCCGATGGGGGCGTCACTCGAGGTATGGAAACACCATATATTTT. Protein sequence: CASSSRWGRHSRYGNTIYF.

The CDR3 spells CASSLDRGETQYF. For the CDR3, the DNA is TGTGCCAGCAGCCTCGACAGGGGGGAGACCCAGTACTTC. This rearrangement joins TRBV7-9 to TRBJ2-5; TRBD1 agrees at 9 bases. Germline V gives CDR1 SEHNR, CDR2 FQNEAQ (reference sequence). The V and J ends lost 5 bases and 5 bases, in that order; junction bases with no gene match: 3. The CDR3 spans 13 residues.

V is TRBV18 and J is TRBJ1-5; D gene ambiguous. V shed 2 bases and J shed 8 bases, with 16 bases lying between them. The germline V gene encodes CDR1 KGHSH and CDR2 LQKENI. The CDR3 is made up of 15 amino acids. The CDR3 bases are TGTGCCAGCTCACCATATTCGGGTTCAGAAGAGCCCCAGCATTTT. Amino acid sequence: CASSPYSGSEEPQHF.

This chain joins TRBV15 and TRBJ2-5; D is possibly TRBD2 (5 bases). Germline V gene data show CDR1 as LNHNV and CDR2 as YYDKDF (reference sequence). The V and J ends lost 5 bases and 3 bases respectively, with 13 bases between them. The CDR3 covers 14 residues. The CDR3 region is CATSYHGAEETQYF. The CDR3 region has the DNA TGTGCCACCAGCTATCACGGAGCGGAAGAGACCCAGTACTTC.

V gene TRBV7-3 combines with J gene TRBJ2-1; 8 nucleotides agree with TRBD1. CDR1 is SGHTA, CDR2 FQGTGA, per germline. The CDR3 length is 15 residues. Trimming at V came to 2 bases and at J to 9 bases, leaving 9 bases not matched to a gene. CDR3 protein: CASSLFQGANFEQFF. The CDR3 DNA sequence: TGTGCCAGCAGCTTATTTCAGGGGGCCAATTTTGAGCAGTTCTTC.

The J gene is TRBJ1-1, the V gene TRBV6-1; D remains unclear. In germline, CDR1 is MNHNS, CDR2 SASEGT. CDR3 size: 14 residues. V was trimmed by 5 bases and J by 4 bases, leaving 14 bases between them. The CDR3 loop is CASSLTGLFTEAFF. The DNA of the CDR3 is TGTGCCAGCAGTCTCACCGGTCTGTTCACTGAAGCTTTCTTT.

CDR3 protein: CASSQARPGGEQFF. The DNA of the CDR3 is TGCGCCAGCAGCCAAGCAAGGCCGGGGGGGGAGCAGTTCTTC. The gene calls are TRBV4-3 and TRBJ2-1, with 8 bases lining up with TRBD2. This CDR3 has 14 amino acids. The V gene's germline CDR1 is LGHNA and CDR2 YSLEER. Unmatched junction bases numbered 6, after V lost 1 base and J lost 10 bases.

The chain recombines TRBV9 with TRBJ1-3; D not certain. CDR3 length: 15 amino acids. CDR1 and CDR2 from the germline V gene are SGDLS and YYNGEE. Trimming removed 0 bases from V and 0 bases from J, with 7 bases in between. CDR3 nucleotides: TGTGCCAGCAGCGTAGATGACAACTCTGGAAACACCATATATTTT. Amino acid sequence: CASSVDDNSGNTIYF.

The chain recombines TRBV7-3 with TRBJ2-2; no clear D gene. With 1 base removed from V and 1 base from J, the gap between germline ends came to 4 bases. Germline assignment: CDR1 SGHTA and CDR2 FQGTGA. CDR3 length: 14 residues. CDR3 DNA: TGTGCCAGCAGCTTAATAGTGAACACCGGGGAGCTGTTTTTT. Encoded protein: CASSLIVNTGELFF.

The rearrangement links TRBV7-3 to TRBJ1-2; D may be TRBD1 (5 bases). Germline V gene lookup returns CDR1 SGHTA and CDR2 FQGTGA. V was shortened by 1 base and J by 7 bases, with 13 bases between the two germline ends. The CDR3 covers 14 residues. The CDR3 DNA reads TGTGCCAGCAGCTTAAGCGGAGGGGAGAGTGGCTACACCTTC. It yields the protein CASSLSGGESGYTF. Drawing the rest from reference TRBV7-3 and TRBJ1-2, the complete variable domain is GAGVSQTPSNKVTEKGKYVELRCDPISGHTALYWYRQSLGQGPEFLIYFQGTGAADDSGLPNDRFFAVRPEGSVSTLKIQRTERGDSAVYLCASSLSGGESGYTFGSGTRLTVV.

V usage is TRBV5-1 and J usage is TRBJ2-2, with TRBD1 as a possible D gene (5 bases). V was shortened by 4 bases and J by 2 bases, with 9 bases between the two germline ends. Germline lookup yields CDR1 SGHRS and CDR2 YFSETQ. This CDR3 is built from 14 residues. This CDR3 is CASSLTANTGELFF. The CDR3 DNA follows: TGCGCCAGCAGCCTGACAGCAAACACCGGGGAGCTGTTTTTT.

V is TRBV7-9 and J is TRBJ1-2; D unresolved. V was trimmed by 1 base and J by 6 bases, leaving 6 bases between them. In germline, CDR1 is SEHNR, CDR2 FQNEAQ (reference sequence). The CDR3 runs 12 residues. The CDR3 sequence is CASSLVADGYTF. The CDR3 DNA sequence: TGTGCCAGCAGCTTAGTGGCGGATGGCTACACCTTC.

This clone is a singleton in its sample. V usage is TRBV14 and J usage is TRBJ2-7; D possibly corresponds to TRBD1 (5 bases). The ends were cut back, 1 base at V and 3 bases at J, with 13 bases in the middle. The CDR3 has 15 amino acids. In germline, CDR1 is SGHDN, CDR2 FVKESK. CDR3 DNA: TGTGCCAGCAGCCAAGGAACAGGTTCCCACTACGAGCAGTACTTC. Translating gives CASSQGTGSHYEQYF.

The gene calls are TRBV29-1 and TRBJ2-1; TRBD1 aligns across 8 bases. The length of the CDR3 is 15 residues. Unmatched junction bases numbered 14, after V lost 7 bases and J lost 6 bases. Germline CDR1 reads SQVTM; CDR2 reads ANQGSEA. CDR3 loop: CSASKIQGGGNEQFF. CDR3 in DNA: TGCAGCGCCTCCAAGATACAGGGGGGAGGCAATGAGCAGTTCTTC.

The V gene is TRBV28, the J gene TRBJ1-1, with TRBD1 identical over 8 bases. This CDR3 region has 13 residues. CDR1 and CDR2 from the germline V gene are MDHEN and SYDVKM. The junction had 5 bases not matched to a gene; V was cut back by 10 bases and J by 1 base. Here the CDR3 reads CATTGGGNTEAFF. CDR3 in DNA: TGTGCCACTACAGGGGGAGGGAACACTGAAGCTTTCTTT.

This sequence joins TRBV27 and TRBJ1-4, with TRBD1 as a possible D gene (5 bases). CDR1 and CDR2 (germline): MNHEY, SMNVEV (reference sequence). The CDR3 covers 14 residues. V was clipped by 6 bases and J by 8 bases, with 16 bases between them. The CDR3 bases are TGTGCCAGCAGCCCCAGGGTAATAGGGGAAAAACTGTTTTTT. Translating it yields CASSPRVIGEKLFF.

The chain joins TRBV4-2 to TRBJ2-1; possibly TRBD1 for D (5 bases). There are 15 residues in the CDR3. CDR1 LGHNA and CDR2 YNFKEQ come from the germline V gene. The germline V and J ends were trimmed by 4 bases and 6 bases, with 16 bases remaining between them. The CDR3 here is CASSLGEGVVNEQFF. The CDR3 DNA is TGTGCCAGCAGCCTAGGGGAAGGGGTGGTCAATGAGCAGTTCTTC.

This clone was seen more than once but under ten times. The CDR3 bases are TGTGCCAGTAGTACCGGGGGTGGAGTTGAAAAACTGTTTTTT. It specifies CASSTGGGVEKLFF. The rearrangement uses TRBV19 and TRBJ1-4; a weak D match, TRBD1 (5 bases). Germline V gives CDR1 LNHDA, CDR2 SQIVND (reference sequence). Trimming took 4 bases from V and 7 from J, leaving 13 bases between them. The CDR3 runs to 14 residues. Supplemented by reference TRBV19 and TRBJ1-4, the full variable domain reads DGGITQSPKYLFRKEGQNVTLSCEQNLNHDAMYWYRQDPGQGLRLIYYSQIVNDFQKGDIAEGYSVSREKKESFPLTVTSAQKNPTAFYLCASSTGGGVEKLFFGSGTQLSVL.